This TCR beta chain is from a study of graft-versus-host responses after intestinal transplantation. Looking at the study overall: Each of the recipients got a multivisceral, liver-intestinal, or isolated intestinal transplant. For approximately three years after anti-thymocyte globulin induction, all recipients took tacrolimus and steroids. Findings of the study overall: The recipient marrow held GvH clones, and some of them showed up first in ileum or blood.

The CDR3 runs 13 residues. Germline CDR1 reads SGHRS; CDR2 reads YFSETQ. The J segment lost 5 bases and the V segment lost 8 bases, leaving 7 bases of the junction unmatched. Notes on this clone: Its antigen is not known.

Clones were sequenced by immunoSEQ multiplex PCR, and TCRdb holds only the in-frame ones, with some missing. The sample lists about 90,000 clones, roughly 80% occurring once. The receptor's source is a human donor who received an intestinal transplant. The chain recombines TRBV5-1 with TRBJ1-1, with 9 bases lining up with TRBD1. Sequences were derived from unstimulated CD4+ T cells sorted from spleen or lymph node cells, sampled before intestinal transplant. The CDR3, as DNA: TGCGCCAGTACGACAGGGGGGGTAACTGAAGCTTTCTTT. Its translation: CASTTGGVTEAFF.